This T cell receptor beta chain was retrieved from a study of OX40 agonist ivuxolimab in advanced cancers. Study-level background: Two patients with cutaneous melanoma and one with hepatocellular carcinoma, three in total, showed partial responses.

The CDR3 is 13 amino acids. The germline V and J ends were trimmed by 3 bases and 8 bases, with 13 bases remaining between them. Germline assignment: CDR1 MNHNS and CDR2 SASEGT. On cycle 4 day 1 and cycle 7 day 1, as well as at baseline, blood was sampled. The repertoire was sequenced with immunoSEQ multiplex PCR; TCRdb's copy has only in-frame clones and lacks some. The sample includes approximately 67,000 clones, about 84% of them seen just once. The input for sequencing was CD4+ or CD8+ T cells sorted from blood, taken in a trial of the OX40 agonist ivuxolimab. This TCR was sampled from an adult with an advanced solid tumor such as melanoma, head and neck, liver or kidney cancer. The chain carries TRBV6-1 and TRBJ1-2, with D unresolved. The CDR3 nucleotides are TGTGCCAGCAGTGATTCTTGGGGTTTCGGCTACACCTTC. Protein: CASSDSWGFGYTF.